The 23 T cell receptor beta chains below were found in one sample sequenced in a study of shared clonotypes between healthy human individuals. Libraries were prepared by immunoSEQ multiplex PCR; TCRdb keeps only in-frame clonotypes and omits some of them. The repertoire holds about 2.5 million clones, with 85% to 95% as singletons. Sequenced sample: naive CD4+ T cells from PBMCs. Noted subset: CD45RA+ positively selected. Source of these receptors: a man younger than 35 in good health. Some clones in this sample may be carry-over from other donors' samples.

The J gene is TRBJ1-2, the V gene TRBV6-1; D call uncertain. Per the germline V gene, CDR1 is MNHNS and CDR2 is SASEGT. V gave up 6 bases and J gave up 4 bases, with 21 bases separating them. The CDR3 is made up of 16 amino acids. CDR3 amino acids: CASREPGGNGVYGYTF. In DNA form, the CDR3 reads TGTGCCAGCAGGGAACCGGGAGGAAATGGGGTCTATGGCTACACCTTC.

The chain combines TRBV28 with TRBJ1-1; no definite D call. Germline-derived CDR1 and CDR2 are MDHEN and SYDVKM. The CDR3 runs to 14 residues. The V gene lost 2 bases and the J gene lost 1 base, with 8 bases spanning the gap. This chain's CDR3 is CASSLVSSNTEAFF. The CDR3 region has the DNA TGTGCCAGCAGTTTAGTCTCCTCGAACACTGAAGCTTTCTTT.

The rearrangement uses TRBV18 and TRBJ1-4; D is ambiguous. This CDR3 comprises 15 residues. CDR1 is KGHSH, CDR2 LQKENI, per germline. V shed 6 bases and J shed 8 bases, with 19 bases lying between them. CDR3 sequence reads: CASSERALGSEKLFF. CDR3 nucleotide sequence: TGTGCCAGCTCCGAACGGGCTTTAGGCTCGGAAAAACTGTTTTTT.

J is TRBJ2-2 and V is TRBV9; 9 positions agree with TRBD2. CDR1 is SGDLS, CDR2 YYNGEE, per germline. V lost 0 bases and J lost 5; bases outside the gene matches: 11. This CDR3 region has 18 residues. The CDR3 DNA is TGTGCCAGCAGCGTAGGGGTAGGGCTAGCGGGACGGACCGGGGAGCTGTTTTTT. Its translation is CASSVGVGLAGRTGELFF.

A word on this clone: This same CDR3 is encoded by further DNA sequences in the sample. The CDR3 reads CASSLGLASTDTQYF. The CDR3, as DNA: TGTGCCAGCAGCTTAGGTCTAGCGAGCACAGATACGCAGTATTTT. This chain connects TRBV7-9 to TRBJ2-3, with a tentative D call TRBD2 (6 bases). The CDR3 extends over 15 amino acids. Germline CDR1 and CDR2: SEHNR and FQNEAQ (reference sequence). Trimming took 1 base from V and 0 from J, leaving 8 bases between them.

The gene calls are TRBV19 and TRBJ2-7; 10 bases are a match to TRBD1. Germline V gene sequence: CDR1 LNHDA, CDR2 SQIVND (reference sequence). Unmatched junction bases numbered 6, after V lost 5 bases and J lost 2 bases. The CDR3 consists of 15 residues. For the CDR3, the DNA is TGTGCCAGTAGTCGGACAGGGGGGTTTACCTACGAGCAGTACTTC. Residues: CASSRTGGFTYEQYF.

This chain uses TRBV28 with TRBJ2-7; no reliable D call. Trimming took 6 bases from V and 2 from J, leaving 8 bases between them. CDR1 is MDHEN and CDR2 is SYDVKM in the germline V gene. This CDR3 contains 12 residues. The CDR3 loop is CASSGRPYEQYF. The CDR3 DNA reads TGTGCCAGCAGCGGAAGACCCTACGAGCAGTACTTC.

The V and J genes are TRBV10-2 and TRBJ2-1; 7 nucleotides align to TRBD1. With V trimmed by 5 bases and J by 0 bases, 10 bases remained unmatched. Germline values: CDR1 WSHSY, CDR2 SAAADI. CDR3 length: 17 amino acids. The CDR3 nucleotides read TGCGCCAGCAGTCAACCTGTGGACAGGAACTCCTACAATGAGCAGTTCTTC. Its translation is CASSQPVDRNSYNEQFF.

The V call is TRBV10-1, the J call TRBJ2-3; no firm D call. Trimming left V 0 bases short and J 0 bases short, with 7 bases between. This CDR3 is 15 amino acids long. Germline V gene sequence: CDR1 WNHNN, CDR2 SYGVQD (reference sequence). The CDR3 bases are TGCGCCAGCAGTGAGTCCCCTCTTAGCACAGATACGCAGTATTTT. Amino acid sequence: CASSESPLSTDTQYF.

The gene calls are TRBV6-1 and TRBJ2-2; the match to TRBD2 covers 9 bases. Trimming removed 6 bases from V and 5 bases from J; junction bases left unmatched: 4. Germline-derived CDR1 and CDR2 are MNHNS and SASEGT. The CDR3 covers 14 residues. The CDR3 DNA sequence: TGTGCCAGCAGCAGACTAGCGGAGACCGGGGAGCTGTTTTTT. Protein: CASSRLAETGELFF.

The rearrangement joins TRBV9 to TRBJ1-2; D possibly corresponds to TRBD1 (5 bases). CDR3 length equals 13 residues. Germline CDR1 SGDLS, CDR2 YYNGEE. Between the trimmed V and J ends, which lost 1 base and 7 bases, there was a span of 11 bases. CDR3 residues: CASSVKGRGGYTF. The CDR3 DNA sequence: TGTGCCAGCAGCGTAAAGGGGCGGGGTGGCTACACCTTC.

The chain has TRBV7-2 and TRBJ1-4, with D possibly being TRBD1 (6 bases). The CDR3 length is 15 residues. Looked up from germline, CDR1 is SGHTA and CDR2 is FQGNSA. The V end was cut by 5 bases, the J end by 7 bases, with 17 bases between. CDR3 DNA sequence: TGTGCCAGCAGCCCCGCACCAGGGGTCGTTGAAAAACTGTTTTTT. Translation gives CASSPAPGVVEKLFF.

The rearrangement joins TRBV7-2 to TRBJ1-4; D may be TRBD1 (5 bases). The CDR3 length is 13 residues. Trimming took 5 bases from V and 8 from J, leaving 12 bases between them. Germline CDR1 and CDR2: SGHTA and FQGNSA. Written as DNA, the CDR3 is TGTGCCAGCAGCCGGGGGATTTGGGAAAAACTGTTTTTT. The encoded protein is CASSRGIWEKLFF.

The count of this clone is one. This chain links TRBV19 with TRBJ2-2, with 8 bases identical to TRBD2. CDR1 is LNHDA and CDR2 is SQIVND in the germline V gene (reference sequence). The CDR3 consists of 16 residues. Losses at the gene ends were 3 bases for V and 5 bases for J; bases not matched to a gene: 8. The CDR3 is CASSIHSGDGTGELFF. The CDR3 bases are TGTGCCAGTAGTATCCATAGCGGGGACGGGACCGGGGAGCTGTTTTTT.

The V call is TRBV29-1, the J call TRBJ2-7, with TRBD1 identical over 8 bases. The germline CDR1 and CDR2 sequences are SQVTM and ANQGSEA. With 5 bases clipped from V and 9 bases from J, the junction kept 12 bases outside the gene matches. The CDR3 length is 13 residues. The DNA of the CDR3 is TGCAGCGTTATGGGTGGGACAGGTGATTGGCAGTACTTC. Its translation: CSVMGGTGDWQYF.

The CDR3 loop is CASSPTTGLAGAEQFF. The DNA for the CDR3 is TGTGCCAGCAGCCCAACCACGGGACTAGCGGGAGCTGAGCAGTTCTTC. The V call is TRBV7-9, the J call TRBJ2-1; TRBD2 matches at 14 bases. Germline V gene sequence: CDR1 SEHNR, CDR2 FQNEAQ (reference sequence). The J segment lost 9 bases and the V segment lost 5 bases, leaving 9 bases of the junction unmatched. The CDR3 spans 16 residues.

The chain joins TRBV19 to TRBJ2-2; a possible D gene is TRBD2 (5 bases). The CDR3 loop spans 15 amino acids. The germline V gene has CDR1 LNHDA and CDR2 SQIVND (reference sequence). The V gene lost 5 bases and the J gene lost 4 bases, with 14 bases spanning the gap. The CDR3 DNA is TGTGCCAGTAGTTCCCCAGACACTAGCACCGGGGAGCTGTTTTTT. It is translated as CASSSPDTSTGELFF.

The chain carries TRBV5-1 and TRBJ2-1; tentatively, D is TRBD2 (6 bases). This CDR3 has 15 amino acids. Trimming removed 4 bases from V and 4 bases from J, with 15 bases in between. Germline V gives CDR1 SGHRS, CDR2 YFSETQ. CDR3 residues: CASSHGDSLYNEQFF. The DNA of the CDR3 is TGCGCCAGCAGCCACGGGGACTCTCTATACAATGAGCAGTTCTTC.

The chain employs TRBV6-5 and TRBJ1-1, with D tentatively TRBD1 (6 bases). In germline, CDR1 is MNHEY, CDR2 SVGAGI. V was cut by 9 bases and J by 0 bases, with 17 bases left in between. The CDR3 has 15 residues. The CDR3 sequence is CASSFNRDLNTEAFF. CDR3 nucleotides: TGTGCCAGTTCCTTTAACAGGGACTTGAACACTGAAGCTTTCTTT.

This rearrangement joins TRBV4-3 to TRBJ1-2, with D uncertain. Germline loops: CDR1 LGHNA, CDR2 YSLEER. The CDR3 spans 13 residues. The V and J ends lost 0 bases and 4 bases respectively, with 6 bases between them. The CDR3 reads CASSQEAFYGYTF. The CDR3, as DNA: TGCGCCAGCAGCCAAGAGGCCTTCTATGGCTACACCTTC.

This clone has just one count. The chain carries TRBV10-1 and TRBJ2-3; 10 positions match TRBD2. The CDR3 runs to 15 residues. J was trimmed by 6 bases and V by 3 bases; bases with no gene match: 6. CDR1 is WNHNN, CDR2 SYGVQD, per germline (reference sequence). The CDR3: CASSENLAGADTQYF. CDR3 nucleotide sequence: TGCGCCAGCAGTGAAAATCTAGCGGGAGCGGATACGCAGTATTTT.

V gene TRBV5-1 combines with J gene TRBJ2-5; 8 bases fit TRBD2. Losses at the gene ends were 7 bases for V and 4 bases for J; bases not matched to a gene: 9. The CDR3 runs to 14 residues. Germline CDR1 SGHRS, CDR2 YFSETQ. The CDR3 nucleotides read TGCGCCAGCCACGGGGGGGCGCTGGGAGAGACCCAGTACTTC. Amino acids: CASHGGALGETQYF.

The genes are TRBV9 and TRBJ2-5; D gene ambiguous. The V end was cut by 1 base, the J end by 1 base, with 8 bases between. There are 14 residues in the CDR3. Looked up from germline, CDR1 is SGDLS and CDR2 is YYNGEE. CDR3 DNA: TGTGCCAGCAGCGTACAGGACGGCCAAGAGACCCAGTACTTC. Translating gives CASSVQDGQETQYF.